The next 11 T cell receptor beta chains were all read from a single sample in a study of beta chain features in type 1 diabetes. Overall study results and limits: Type 1 diabetes patients had moderately but significantly shorter TCRB CDR3s in all four CD4+ subsets.

Reverse transcribing all isolated RNA meant expressed TCRB transcripts were sequenced. The method was immunoSEQ multiplex PCR; TCRdb's version includes in-frame clones alone and lacks a portion of them. Of about 650,000 clones in the sample, over 10% are singletons; the top ten hold approximately 0.11%. Their target antigens are unknown. The sequenced sample was naive CD4+ T cells from blood. These receptors were collected from a man aged 25 to 45 with type 1 diabetes.

The V and J genes are TRBV7-2 and TRBJ2-2, with 8 bases fitting TRBD2. The ends lost 5 bases at V and 4 bases at J; junction bases unmatched: 9. The V gene's germline CDR1 is SGHTA and CDR2 FQGNSA. This CDR3 has 16 residues. CDR3 sequence: CASSPTGGMITGELFF. CDR3 sequence (DNA): TGTGCCAGCAGCCCTACGGGGGGGATGATCACCGGGGAGCTGTTTTTT. Using reference TRBV7-2 and TRBJ2-2 for the parts outside the CDR3, the full variable domain is GAGVSQSPSNKVTEKGKDVELRCDPISGHTALYWYRQSLGQGLEFLIYFQGNSAPDKSGLPSDRFSAERTGGSVSTLTIQRTQQEDSAVYLCASSPTGGMITGELFFGEGSRLTVL.

The rearrangement uses TRBV7-2 and TRBJ2-5; the D gene is possibly TRBD1 (6 bases). Germline V gene data show CDR1 as SGHTA and CDR2 as FQGNSA. Trimming stripped 5 bases from V and 4 bases from J, with 8 bases between. The CDR3 is 12 residues long. CDR3 nucleotide sequence: TGTGCCAGCAGCCCAGGGGTAGAGACCCAGTACTTC. Translated: CASSPGVETQYF.

This clone has a handful of counts. The genes are TRBV7-9 and TRBJ1-1; D remains unclear. In germline, CDR1 is SEHNR, CDR2 FQNEAQ (reference sequence). V shed 1 base and J shed 4 bases, with 7 bases lying between them. The CDR3 loop spans 13 amino acids. CDR3 in amino acids: CASSLGNPTEAFF. DNA for the CDR3: TGTGCCAGCAGCTTAGGGAATCCCACTGAAGCTTTCTTT.

This clone has a handful of counts. This chain connects TRBV16 to TRBJ1-5; D is ambiguous. This CDR3 is 13 amino acids long. V was pared by 1 base and J by 11 bases, with 12 bases between. CDR1 is KGHSY, CDR2 FQNENV, per germline. CDR3 bases: TGTGCCAGCAGCCAATTTCTAACAGAGGCCCAGCATTTT. Translated: CASSQFLTEAQHF.

The J gene is TRBJ1-1, the V gene TRBV29-1; 10 bases fit TRBD1. V gave up 8 bases and J gave up 1 base; unmatched junction bases: 13. This CDR3 comprises 16 residues. Germline CDR1 reads SQVTM; CDR2 reads ANQGSEA. The CDR3 loop is CSSSGQGVSGNTEAFF. CDR3 nucleotides: TGCAGCTCCAGCGGACAGGGGGTGAGTGGGAACACTGAAGCTTTCTTT.

This clone was counted between two and nine times. The gene calls are TRBV7-9 and TRBJ2-2; TRBD1 might be the D (5 bases). The V gene lost 5 bases and the J gene lost 3 bases, with 16 bases spanning the gap. Germline-derived CDR1 and CDR2 are SEHNR and FQNEAQ (reference sequence). This CDR3 has 16 amino acids. CDR3 sequence (DNA): TGTGCCAGCAGCCCACCCTTTGGGGCAGACACCGGGGAGCTGTTTTTT. This codes for CASSPPFGADTGELFF.

This sequence joins TRBV5-1 and TRBJ1-2; 7 nucleotides align to TRBD1. V gave up 4 bases and J gave up 4 bases; unmatched junction bases: 10. The germline V gene encodes CDR1 SGHRS and CDR2 YFSETQ. The CDR3 totals 15 residues. The CDR3, as DNA: TGCGCCAGCAGCCCAACCCAGGGGGTCTTCTATGGCTACACCTTC. It yields the protein CASSPTQGVFYGYTF.

The chain has TRBV28 and TRBJ2-3; D gene ambiguous. This CDR3 contains 16 residues. In germline, CDR1 is MDHEN, CDR2 SYDVKM. V lost 5 bases to trimming and J lost 0 bases, with 15 bases between them. In nucleotides, the CDR3 is TGTGCCAGCAGTCCCCCGGACGGCGCTAGCACAGATACGCAGTATTTT. Translation: CASSPPDGASTDTQYF.

This clone was counted between two and nine times. This sequence joins TRBV7-2 and TRBJ1-2, with 9 positions matching TRBD1. The V and J ends lost 6 bases and 8 bases, in that order; junction bases with no gene match: 10. The CDR3 extends over 14 amino acids. Germline CDR1 SGHTA, CDR2 FQGNSA. The CDR3 DNA reads TGTGCCAGCAGTTCACAGGGGGCTCAAACGGGCTACACCTTC. This gives the protein CASSSQGAQTGYTF.

This sequence joins TRBV29-1 and TRBJ2-3; D remains ambiguous. CDR1 and CDR2 from the germline V gene are SQVTM and ANQGSEA. CDR3 length: 13 amino acids. The V end was cut by 2 bases, the J end by 4 bases, with 10 bases between. The CDR3 protein is CSVETLSPDTQYF. In DNA form, the CDR3 reads TGCAGCGTTGAAACCTTAAGTCCAGATACGCAGTATTTT.

This clone came up a few times. V is TRBV5-4 and J is TRBJ2-1; 7 positions match TRBD2. In germline, CDR1 is SGHNT, CDR2 YYREEE (reference sequence). V gave up 2 bases and J gave up 9 bases; unmatched junction bases: 11. The CDR3 contains 15 residues. The chain's CDR3 is CASSFEPGPGGEQFF. CDR3 coding DNA: TGTGCCAGCAGCTTCGAGCCGGGGCCGGGAGGTGAGCAGTTCTTC.